The next 21 T cell receptor beta chains were all read from a single sample in a study of OX40 agonist ivuxolimab in advanced cancers. Data came from immunoSEQ multiplex PCR; TCRdb stores just in-frame clones and leaves some out. The table lists fewer than 90,000 clones, 85% of them singletons. This material consisted of CD4+ or CD8+ T cells sorted from blood, taken in a trial of the OX40 agonist ivuxolimab. The receptors here all came from an adult with an advanced solid tumor such as melanoma, head and neck, liver or kidney cancer.

V and J are TRBV5-8 and TRBJ1-1, with D tentatively TRBD1 (6 bases). The V end was cut by 4 bases, the J end by 1 base, with 14 bases between. Germline V gene sequence: CDR1 SGHTS, CDR2 YDEGEE. This CDR3 is built from 15 residues. The CDR3 sequence is CASSLTRGANTEAFF. CDR3 sequence (DNA): TGTGCCAGCAGCCTTACCAGGGGAGCGAACACTGAAGCTTTCTTT.

V and J are TRBV19 and TRBJ2-2; D is unclear. Germline CDR1 is LNHDA and CDR2 is SQIVND (reference sequence). The CDR3 runs 15 residues. V was cut by 2 bases and J by 0 bases, with 7 bases left in between. The CDR3 nucleotides are TGTGCCAGTAGTATATGGCAGGCGAACACCGGGGAGCTGTTTTTT. Protein product: CASSIWQANTGELFF.

This clone has only one observation. The rearrangement uses TRBV6-6 and TRBJ1-1, with D tentatively TRBD1 (6 bases). Trimming took off 7 bases at V and 1 base at J, with 13 bases between the two ends. The CDR3 is 14 amino acids. Germline-derived CDR1 and CDR2 are MNHNY and SVGAGI (reference sequence). The CDR3, as DNA: TGTGCCAGCAACAGGGACGGATCGAACACTGAAGCTTTCTTT. Translated: CASNRDGSNTEAFF.

The chain recombines TRBV4-1 with TRBJ1-4; D might be TRBD1 (6 bases). Germline V lookup: CDR1 MGHRA, CDR2 YSYEKL. This CDR3 spans 16 amino acids. V lost 8 bases and J 6 bases, leaving 22 bases between the germline ends. The CDR3 DNA sequence: TGCGCCAGCGGCTCTCGACGACAGGCGGCAGATGAAAAACTGTTTTTT. Translation: CASGSRRQAADEKLFF.

Only one count was recorded for this clone. Here the CDR3 DNA reads TGTGCCAGTTCCCGGGACAGGGATCAGCCCCAGCATTTT. Translating it yields CASSRDRDQPQHF. This chain connects TRBV19 to TRBJ1-5, with 9 bases fitting TRBD1. CDR1 and CDR2 from the germline V gene are LNHDA and SQIVND (reference sequence). The CDR3 is made up of 13 amino acids. V lost 8 bases, J lost 5 bases, and 4 bases stayed unmatched.

V usage is TRBV18 and J usage is TRBJ2-4, with 9 bases identical to TRBD1. The germline CDR1 and CDR2 sequences are KGHSH and LQKENI. The V and J ends lost 3 bases and 8 bases, in that order; junction bases with no gene match: 5. This CDR3 contains 14 residues. CDR3 DNA sequence: TGTGCCAGCTCACCCCGGACAGGGGAGGACATTCAGTACTTC. This codes for CASSPRTGEDIQYF.

The chain carries TRBV9 and TRBJ2-5, with 10 bases fitting TRBD2. The trim removed 3 bases at V and 6 bases at J, leaving 5 bases unmatched. The CDR3 runs 14 residues. CDR1 SGDLS and CDR2 YYNGEE come from the germline V gene. CDR3 protein: CASSGASGSQTQYF. CDR3 in DNA: TGTGCCAGCAGCGGGGCTAGCGGGAGCCAGACCCAGTACTTC.

The chain combines TRBV19 with TRBJ2-1; D remains unclear. V lost 4 bases and J lost 5, with 12 bases in between. This CDR3 region has 14 residues. Germline-derived CDR1 and CDR2 are LNHDA and SQIVND (reference sequence). Here the CDR3 DNA reads TGTGCCAGTAGTACCTGGCGCGCCGACAATGAGCAGTTCTTC. It encodes CASSTWRADNEQFF.

The chain links TRBV13 to TRBJ2-2; TRBD1 is a possible D gene (6 bases). The germline V and J ends were trimmed by 4 bases and 4 bases, with 10 bases remaining between them. CDR1 PRHDT and CDR2 FYEKMQ come from the germline V gene (reference sequence). The CDR3 runs 14 residues. This CDR3 is CASSSQGSTGELFF. The CDR3 DNA reads as TGTGCCAGCAGCTCACAGGGAAGCACCGGGGAGCTGTTTTTT.

The V and J genes are TRBV7-8 and TRBJ1-4; 8 bases match TRBD1. With 5 bases clipped from V and 8 bases from J, the junction kept 10 bases outside the gene matches. This CDR3 region has 15 residues. CDR1 SGHVS and CDR2 FQNEAQ come from the germline V gene. Written as DNA, the CDR3 is TGTGCCAGCAGCGGACACGGACAGGGCGGGGAAAAACTGTTTTTT. It is translated as CASSGHGQGGEKLFF.

This clone was observed once. V is TRBV29-1 and J is TRBJ2-7; 13 nucleotides match TRBD2. Per germline, CDR1 SQVTM and CDR2 ANQGSEA. The CDR3 has 15 amino acids. J was trimmed by 1 base and V by 6 bases; bases with no gene match: 6. CDR3 DNA sequence: TGCAGCGTCGCCGGGACTAGCGGGGCTTCCTACGAGCAGTACTTC. It is translated as CSVAGTSGASYEQYF.

The chain recombines TRBV7-2 with TRBJ1-1; tentative D call: TRBD1 (5 bases). The germline CDR1 and CDR2 sequences are SGHTA and FQGNSA. Trimming pared 2 bases from V and 3 bases from J, leaving 10 bases between. The CDR3 is 14 amino acids. CDR3 region: CASSLQGRDTEAFF. The CDR3 bases are TGTGCCAGCAGCTTACAGGGAAGGGACACTGAAGCTTTCTTT.

The V call is TRBV7-8, the J call TRBJ1-1; perhaps TRBD1 as D (5 bases). CDR3 length: 13 residues. Germline V gene data show CDR1 as SGHVS and CDR2 as FQNEAQ. V lost 3 bases and J lost 4, with 9 bases in between. CDR3 loop: CASSFGASTEAFF. The DNA of the CDR3 is TGTGCCAGCAGCTTTGGGGCTAGCACTGAAGCTTTCTTT.

The gene calls are TRBV9 and TRBJ1-2; no definite D call. This CDR3 is 12 amino acids long. Between the trimmed V and J ends, which lost 0 bases and 7 bases, there was a span of 7 bases. The germline V gene has CDR1 SGDLS and CDR2 YYNGEE. The CDR3 nucleotides are TGTGCCAGCAGCGTAGACTTCGTTGGCTACACCTTC. This sequence encodes CASSVDFVGYTF.

V and J are TRBV9 and TRBJ2-5; D is unclear. From germline, CDR1 is SGDLS and CDR2 YYNGEE. This CDR3 contains 14 residues. V lost 2 bases and J 0 bases, leaving 8 bases between the germline ends. This chain's CDR3 is CASSVSANQETQYF. The CDR3 nucleotides are TGTGCCAGCAGCGTTTCGGCGAACCAAGAGACCCAGTACTTC. Supplemented by reference TRBV9 and TRBJ2-5, the full variable domain reads DSGVTQTPKHLITATGQRVTLRCSPRSGDLSVYWYQQSLDQGLQFLIQYYNGEERAKGNILERFSAQQFPDLHSELNLSSLELGDSALYFCASSVSANQETQYFGPGTRLLVL.

The chain combines TRBV5-1 with TRBJ2-5, with D perhaps TRBD2 (6 bases). This CDR3 is 13 amino acids long. Trimming cost V 2 bases and J 4 bases, with 9 bases left between them. The V gene's germline CDR1 is SGHRS and CDR2 YFSETQ. The CDR3 spells CASSLSGVETQYF. DNA for the CDR3: TGCGCCAGCAGCTTATCGGGGGTAGAGACCCAGTACTTC.

V and J are TRBV7-2 and TRBJ2-5, with no clear D. Per the germline V gene, CDR1 is SGHTA and CDR2 is FQGNSA. This CDR3 region has 14 residues. Trimming removed 3 bases at V and 3 bases at J, with 11 bases between. The CDR3 protein is CASSFQSGKETQYF. The CDR3, as DNA: TGTGCCAGCAGCTTCCAAAGTGGGAAAGAGACCCAGTACTTC.

V is TRBV6-6 and J is TRBJ2-7; the D is unclear. The germline V gene encodes CDR1 MNHNY and CDR2 SVGAGI (reference sequence). V was shortened by 0 bases and J by 0 bases, with 6 bases between the two germline ends. The CDR3 is made up of 14 amino acids. The CDR3 loop reads CASSYSGSSYEQYF. The CDR3 DNA reads TGTGCCAGCAGTTACTCTGGCAGCTCCTACGAGCAGTACTTC.

This chain uses TRBV13 with TRBJ1-1, with 7 nucleotides matching TRBD1. V lost 0 bases and J lost 3; bases outside the gene matches: 1. This CDR3 contains 14 residues. Germline CDR1 reads PRHDT; CDR2 reads FYEKMQ (reference sequence). CDR3 DNA sequence: TGTGCCAGCAGCTTAGGCGACAGGGACACTGAAGCTTTCTTT. Amino acids: CASSLGDRDTEAFF.

This clone was picked up one time. V and J are TRBV27 and TRBJ2-7, with a tentative D call TRBD2 (5 bases). Germline V CDR1 and CDR2: MNHEY, SMNVEV (reference sequence). This CDR3 has 14 amino acids. With 3 bases removed from V and 0 bases from J, the gap between germline ends came to 9 bases. CDR3 in amino acids: CASSLRVRSYEQYF. The CDR3 DNA is TGTGCCAGCAGTTTGCGGGTTCGCTCCTACGAGCAGTACTTC.

This clone was seen a single time. This sequence joins TRBV21-1 and TRBJ1-5; the table calls TRBD1, which could not be checked here. TRBV21-1 has pseudogene status. The CDR3 has 15 residues. This chain's CDR3 is CASSRGRFINQPQHF. In nucleotides, the CDR3 is TGTGCCAGCAGCAGGGGGCGGTTCATCAATCAGCCCCAGCATTTT.